Following are 26 T cell receptor beta chains from one sample sequenced in a study of OX40 agonist ivuxolimab in advanced cancers. The method behind the library was the immunoSEQ multiplex PCR assay. The table comes from immuneACCESS by way of TCRdb, which keeps in-frame sequences with V and J called. Part of the clones is missing from these tables; in studies checked, under half for an unresolved V gene and the rest for unknown reasons. Here the sample has 100,000 or so clones; approximately 89% occur a single time. The ten biggest clones cover over 0.7% of the sample. Sequenced material: CD4+ or CD8+ T cells sorted from blood, taken in a trial of the OX40 agonist ivuxolimab. The receptors here all came from an adult with an advanced solid tumor such as melanoma, head and neck, liver or kidney cancer.

The CDR3 here is CASRGLWPNTEAFF. The CDR3 DNA reads as TGTGCCAGCAGGGGGCTTTGGCCGAACACTGAAGCTTTCTTT. V and J are TRBV13 and TRBJ1-1; a possible D gene is TRBD1 (5 bases). The length of the CDR3 is 14 residues. The V gene's germline CDR1 is PRHDT and CDR2 FYEKMQ (reference sequence). V gave up 6 bases and J gave up 1 base, with 12 bases separating them.

CDR3 DNA sequence: TGTGCCAGCAGCGGGACAGAATACTATGGCTACACCTTC. Translation: CASSGTEYYGYTF. The chain couples TRBV6-1 to TRBJ1-2; 7 positions match TRBD1. Looked up from germline, CDR1 is MNHNS and CDR2 is SASEGT. CDR3 length: 13 amino acids. J gave up 3 bases and V 6 bases, and 4 bases lay outside the gene matches.

This clone has a single count. Other DNA sequences in the same sample also yield this CDR3. The gene calls are TRBV29-1 and TRBJ1-4; the D gene is possibly TRBD1 (5 bases). CDR1 is SQVTM, CDR2 ANQGSEA, per germline. CDR3 length: 15 amino acids. V was cut by 4 bases and J by 7 bases, with 19 bases left in between. CDR3 sequence reads: CSVGGRGYGGEKLFF. DNA for the CDR3: TGCAGCGTTGGAGGGCGGGGGTACGGGGGTGAAAAACTGTTTTTT.

V gene TRBV28 combines with J gene TRBJ1-4; TRBD1 matches 8 bases. Unmatched junction bases numbered 5, after V lost 3 bases and J lost 11 bases. There are 13 residues in the CDR3. CDR1 and CDR2 from the germline V gene are MDHEN and SYDVKM. In DNA form, the CDR3 reads TGTGCCAGCAGTTTTGGGGACAGGTATAAACTGTTTTTT. It encodes CASSFGDRYKLFF.

The V and J genes are TRBV6-5 and TRBJ2-3, with 12 bases fitting TRBD2. The CDR3 is 14 residues long. Germline V gene sequence: CDR1 MNHEY, CDR2 SVGAGI. V shed 6 bases, J shed 5 bases, and the junction held 3 bases outside the gene matches. Here the CDR3 reads CASSGGLAGDTQYF. Written as DNA, the CDR3 is TGTGCCAGCAGCGGGGGACTAGCGGGAGATACGCAGTATTTT.

The rearrangement links TRBV4-3 to TRBJ1-3; D might be TRBD1 (6 bases). Trimming stripped 4 bases from V and 4 bases from J, with 20 bases between. CDR3 length: 17 residues. Germline loops: CDR1 LGHNA, CDR2 YSLEER. The CDR3 loop is CASSRTAHGGPGNTIYF. The DNA for the CDR3 is TGCGCCAGCAGCCGGACCGCTCATGGGGGGCCGGGAAACACCATATATTTT.

V gene TRBV5-4 combines with J gene TRBJ2-1; TRBD2 matches at 7 bases. CDR1 is SGHNT and CDR2 is YYREEE in the germline V gene (reference sequence). With V trimmed by 0 bases and J by 2 bases, 5 bases remained unmatched. The CDR3 spans 16 residues. The CDR3 region is CASSLGAGEPYNEQFF. In nucleotides, the CDR3 is TGTGCCAGCAGCTTGGGCGCGGGAGAGCCCTACAATGAGCAGTTCTTC.

J is TRBJ2-1 and V is TRBV5-1; the D gene is possibly TRBD1 (7 bases). Germline V gene data show CDR1 as SGHRS and CDR2 as YFSETQ. The V gene lost 1 base and the J gene lost 4 bases, with 18 bases spanning the gap. This CDR3 spans 17 amino acids. The chain's CDR3 is CASSLSSAGGFYNEQFF. The CDR3 DNA reads as TGCGCCAGCAGCTTGAGCTCGGCAGGGGGGTTTTACAATGAGCAGTTCTTC.

V and J are TRBV11-2 and TRBJ2-2, with TRBD2 matching over 7 bases. The CDR3 extends over 15 amino acids. After removal of 6 bases from V and 4 bases from J, the junction contained 8 bases not matched to a gene. CDR1 is SGHAT and CDR2 is FQNNGV in the germline V gene. CDR3 in amino acids: CASREGGPGTGELFF. The CDR3 DNA is TGTGCCAGCAGGGAGGGAGGGCCGGGCACCGGGGAGCTGTTTTTT.

The V and J genes are TRBV4-2 and TRBJ2-3, with D possibly called TRBD1 or TRBD2 (5 bases each). The V end was cut by 0 bases, the J end by 2 bases, with 24 bases between. The germline V gene has CDR1 LGHNA and CDR2 YNFKEQ. The CDR3 extends over 20 amino acids. DNA for the CDR3: TGTGCCAGCAGCCAAGATGGGTTTGCAAGCGGCGAGGGGTACACAGATACGCAGTATTTT. Translated, it gives CASSQDGFASGEGYTDTQYF.

The V and J genes are TRBV5-4 and TRBJ2-3; the D gene is possibly TRBD1 (5 bases). Trimming stripped 1 base from V and 2 bases from J, with 11 bases between. The length of the CDR3 is 15 residues. CDR1 is SGHNT and CDR2 is YYREEE in the germline V gene (reference sequence). The CDR3 DNA reads TGTGCCAGCAGCTTGTTTAGGGGCCCCACAGATACGCAGTATTTT. Encoded protein: CASSLFRGPTDTQYF.

This clone was found a few times. J is TRBJ2-7 and V is TRBV7-3, with TRBD2 matching 11 bases. The trim removed 8 bases at V and 6 bases at J, leaving 9 bases unmatched. There are 14 residues in the CDR3. Germline-derived CDR1 and CDR2 are SGHTA and FQGTGA. CDR3 sequence reads: CASAPTSGSGEQYF. The CDR3 coding sequence is TGTGCCAGCGCCCCCACTAGCGGGAGTGGCGAGCAGTACTTC.

This chain uses TRBV19 with TRBJ2-2; D is tentatively TRBD1 or TRBD2 (5 bases each). V lost 7 bases to trimming and J lost 2 bases, with 20 bases between them. This CDR3 spans 17 amino acids. Germline CDR1 and CDR2: LNHDA and SQIVND (reference sequence). CDR3 in amino acids: CASTDLGLAKNTGELFF. CDR3 in DNA: TGTGCCAGTACCGACCTGGGGCTAGCCAAAAACACCGGGGAGCTGTTTTTT.

The chain carries TRBV2 and TRBJ1-5, with D unresolved. This CDR3 has 14 residues. The germline gives CDR1 SNHLY, CDR2 FYNNEI. The germline V and J ends were trimmed by 7 bases and 7 bases, with 17 bases remaining between them. Here the CDR3 reads CASKRLVGRQPQHF. The CDR3 DNA reads as TGTGCCAGCAAAAGGCTTGTTGGAAGACAGCCCCAGCATTTT.

This clone was recorded only once. V gene TRBV11-2 combines with J gene TRBJ2-2, with TRBD1 matching over 11 bases. CDR3 length: 17 amino acids. With 3 bases clipped from V and 4 bases from J, the junction kept 7 bases outside the gene matches. Germline V lookup: CDR1 SGHAT, CDR2 FQNNGV. CDR3 sequence reads: CASSFPPGTGGTGELFF. The CDR3 region has the DNA TGTGCCAGCAGCTTCCCCCCCGGGACAGGGGGCACCGGGGAGCTGTTTTTT.

The J gene is TRBJ2-3, the V gene TRBV27; TRBD2 is a possible D gene (5 bases). Between the trimmed V and J ends, which lost 4 bases and 3 bases, there was a span of 8 bases. Germline assignment: CDR1 MNHEY and CDR2 SMNVEV (reference sequence). The CDR3 spans 13 residues. The CDR3 nucleotides are TGTGCCAGCAGTTATACGGGAACAGATACGCAGTATTTT. This gives the protein CASSYTGTDTQYF.

This rearrangement joins TRBV12-5 to TRBJ2-2; weak D call: TRBD1 (8 bases). Trimming took off 9 bases at V and 4 bases at J, with 24 bases between the two ends. This CDR3 has 17 residues. Germline V CDR1 and CDR2: LGHNT, FRNRAP. CDR3 sequence (DNA): TGTGCTAGCAGTTTTTGGGTACAGGGGGGGTTCACCGGGGAGCTGTTTTTT. Translated, it gives CASSFWVQGGFTGELFF.

The chain recombines TRBV29-1 with TRBJ2-5, with 13 bases that match TRBD2. Germline CDR1 reads SQVTM; CDR2 reads ANQGSEA. Trimming removed 6 bases from V and 8 bases from J; junction bases left unmatched: 27. This CDR3 region has 20 residues. The CDR3 nucleotides read TGCAGCGTGGTCCCTGTTAGGGGGGCTACTAGCGGGAGGGTCCCCAGAACCCAGTACTTC. Its protein product is CSVVPVRGATSGRVPRTQYF.

The rearrangement uses TRBV4-1 and TRBJ2-7, with 9 bases lining up with TRBD2. Germline lookup yields CDR1 MGHRA and CDR2 YSYEKL. J was trimmed by 3 bases and V by 1 base; bases with no gene match: 7. This CDR3 is 16 amino acids long. CDR3 bases: TGCGCCAGCAGCCAAGGAAGCGGGAGGAGTGACTACGAGCAGTACTTC. This encodes CASSQGSGRSDYEQYF.

The chain carries TRBV7-9 and TRBJ1-2, with D unresolved. CDR1 is SEHNR and CDR2 is FQNEAQ in the germline V gene (reference sequence). The V gene lost 3 bases and the J gene lost 4 bases, with 18 bases spanning the gap. The CDR3 runs 16 residues. This CDR3 is CASSFRTRQFSYGYTF. CDR3 nucleotide sequence: TGTGCCAGCAGCTTTCGAACACGTCAATTTTCCTATGGCTACACCTTC.

CDR3 coding DNA: TGTGCCAGCAGCGTTCTAGCGGGAGGGGACAATGAGCAGTTCTTC. Residues: CASSVLAGGDNEQFF. The chain recombines TRBV5-6 with TRBJ2-1, with 12 bases fitting TRBD2. The CDR3 runs to 15 residues. Germline CDR1 is SGHDT and CDR2 is YYEEEE. V shed 4 bases, J shed 5 bases, and the junction held 4 bases outside the gene matches.

J is TRBJ1-1 and V is TRBV7-9, with TRBD1 matching 9 bases. The junction had 0 bases not matched to a gene; V was cut back by 1 base and J by 3 bases. Germline CDR1 and CDR2: SEHNR and FQNEAQ (reference sequence). The CDR3 extends over 14 amino acids. In nucleotides, the CDR3 is TGTGCCAGCAGCTTAGGACAGGGGGACACTGAAGCTTTCTTT. It codes for CASSLGQGDTEAFF.

The chain is built from TRBV5-6 and TRBJ2-5; tentatively, D is TRBD1 (5 bases). The CDR3 has 13 amino acids. Trimming removed 1 base from V and 5 bases from J, with 9 bases in between. CDR1 is SGHDT and CDR2 is YYEEEE in the germline V gene. The CDR3 loop is CASSLIPGETQYF. In DNA, the CDR3 is TGTGCCAGCAGCTTGATACCAGGGGAGACCCAGTACTTC.

The rearrangement joins TRBV28 to TRBJ2-3; TRBD1 agrees at 7 bases. Per germline, CDR1 MDHEN and CDR2 SYDVKM. The CDR3 is 16 amino acids. The V segment lost 6 bases and the J segment 0 bases; nucleotides outside the gene matches: 9. This CDR3 is CASSPDRASSTDTQYF. CDR3 coding DNA: TGTGCCAGCAGCCCTGACAGGGCATCTAGCACAGATACGCAGTATTTT. The complete variable domain, with remaining parts taken from reference TRBV28 and TRBJ2-3, reads DVKVTQSSRYLVKRTGEKVFLECVQDMDHENMFWYRQDPGLGLRLIYFSYDVKMKEKGDIPEGYSVSREKKERFSLILESASTNQTSMYLCASSPDRASSTDTQYFGPGTRLTVL.

The chain carries TRBV9 and TRBJ1-3, with D unresolved. Germline values: CDR1 SGDLS, CDR2 YYNGEE. The CDR3 consists of 15 residues. Trimming cost V 0 bases and J 3 bases, with 10 bases left between them. CDR3: CASSVAGKGGNTIYF. For the CDR3, the DNA is TGTGCCAGCAGCGTAGCGGGGAAGGGTGGAAACACCATATATTTT.

This clone was picked up one time. The V and J genes are TRBV28 and TRBJ1-1; D gene ambiguous. Germline values: CDR1 MDHEN, CDR2 SYDVKM. The CDR3 totals 14 residues. Trimming left V 5 bases short and J 5 bases short, with 15 bases between. The CDR3 region has the DNA TGTGCCAGCAGTAGAGGACCCCCGGAGACTGAAGCTTTCTTT. Protein product: CASSRGPPETEAFF.